The source of this TCR beta chain is a study of control samples from healthy donors and cancer patients. Clones were read by immunoSEQ multiplex PCR, and TCRdb kept only the in-frame ones, dropping some. The data contain some 190,000 clones, around 90% of them seen just once; the ten biggest clones take up about 2%. This CDR3 is 12 amino acids long. Germline V lookup: CDR1 MGHRA, CDR2 YSYEKL. V was trimmed by 3 bases and J by 3 bases, leaving 6 bases between them. This clone was seen a handful of times. This receptor was taken from a man aged 30-40 years in good health. Sequencing was performed on blood. The rearrangement links TRBV4-1 to TRBJ2-7; D unresolved. DNA of the CDR3: TGCGCCAGCAGCCACGCAGGCTACGAGCAGTACTTC. It is translated as CASSHAGYEQYF.